These 15 T cell receptor beta chains share one sample of origin, sequenced in a study of cytomegalovirus exposure and HLA in healthy donors. The study ran its PCR with 60 Vbeta and 13 Jbeta primers. Measured with immunoSEQ multiplex PCR; TCRdb has only the in-frame clones, and not every one. The sample table includes over 100,000 clones. Sequencing used PBMCs. These TCRs come from a woman in her 40s in good health and CMV-seropositive.

The V call is TRBV5-1, the J call TRBJ2-7, with a weak D call TRBD1 (5 bases). Trimming stripped 0 bases from V and 6 bases from J, with 16 bases between. CDR1 is SGHRS, CDR2 YFSETQ, per germline. This CDR3 has 15 amino acids. CDR3 nucleotide sequence: TGCGCCAGCAGCTTGGACTTGGCAGGGTCAGGCGAGCAGTACTTC. Protein product: CASSLDLAGSGEQYF.

The J gene is TRBJ2-2, the V gene TRBV27, with D tentatively TRBD2 (6 bases). Per germline, CDR1 MNHEY and CDR2 SMNVEV (reference sequence). This CDR3 region has 15 residues. Trimming cost V 3 bases and J 6 bases, with 14 bases left between them. In DNA, the CDR3 is TGTGCCAGCAGTTTGGTCGCGGGGATAGCCGGGGAGCTGTTTTTT. Translation gives CASSLVAGIAGELFF.

The chain links TRBV7-8 to TRBJ2-1, with TRBD2 matching over 7 bases. The CDR3 runs to 14 residues. Germline V gene data show CDR1 as SGHVS and CDR2 as FQNEAQ. V was clipped by 7 bases and J by 0 bases; unmatched bases: 3. This CDR3 is CASNGGSSYNEQFF. For the CDR3, the DNA is TGTGCCAGCAACGGGGGGAGCTCCTACAATGAGCAGTTCTTC. The full variable domain, completed using reference TRBV7-8 and TRBJ2-1, is GAGVSQSPRYKVAKRGQDVALRCDPISGHVSLFWYQQALGQGPEFLTYFQNEAQLDKSGLPSDRFFAERPEGSVSTLKIQRTQQEDSAVYLCASNGGSSYNEQFFGPGTRLTVL.

The chain uses TRBV7-6 and TRBJ2-1; weak D call: TRBD1 (5 bases). CDR3 length: 14 residues. The germline V and J ends were trimmed by 7 bases and 8 bases, with 18 bases remaining between them. Germline values: CDR1 SGHVS, CDR2 FNYEAQ. CDR3 amino acids: CASTPRVKGDEQFF. The CDR3 bases are TGTGCCAGCACCCCACGGGTGAAAGGGGATGAGCAGTTCTTC.

V gene TRBV18 combines with J gene TRBJ2-3, with 12 bases that match TRBD2. Trimming took 1 base from V and 3 from J; bases not matched to a gene: 8. The CDR3 totals 18 residues. The germline V gene has CDR1 KGHSH and CDR2 LQKENI. CDR3 coding DNA: TGTGCCAGCTCACCACGGGGGACCCTAGCGGGAGGGACAGATACGCAGTATTTT. Its protein product is CASSPRGTLAGGTDTQYF.

This chain links TRBV10-2 with TRBJ2-1, with TRBD1 matching 8 bases. CDR3 length equals 15 residues. Germline values: CDR1 WSHSY, CDR2 SAAADI. Losses at the gene ends were 6 bases for V and 5 bases for J; bases not matched to a gene: 9. This chain's CDR3 is CASSRQGARDNEQFF. CDR3 in DNA: TGCGCCAGCAGCCGGCAGGGGGCGCGCGACAATGAGCAGTTCTTC.

The chain has TRBV7-2 and TRBJ1-1, with D uncertain. The length of the CDR3 is 13 residues. From germline, CDR1 is SGHTA and CDR2 FQGNSA. The V and J ends lost 2 bases and 10 bases respectively, with 14 bases between them. The CDR3 spells CASSLSGGPTAFF. For the CDR3, the DNA is TGTGCCAGCAGCTTATCTGGAGGGCCAACAGCTTTCTTT.

The rearrangement links TRBV27 to TRBJ2-7, with D tentatively TRBD2 (6 bases). Trimming removed 3 bases from V and 3 bases from J, with 9 bases in between. The CDR3 sequence is 13 residues long. Germline CDR1 is MNHEY and CDR2 is SMNVEV (reference sequence). CDR3 nucleotide sequence: TGTGCCAGCAGTTTGGGACTTGACTACGAGCAGTACTTC. Encoded protein: CASSLGLDYEQYF.

The CDR3 here is CASSPPGTSVKQKLFF. The DNA for the CDR3 is TGTGCCAGCAGTCCACCCGGGACATCTGTCAAACAAAAACTGTTTTTT. The gene calls are TRBV28 and TRBJ1-4; possible D gene TRBD1, 6 bases. The ends were cut back, 5 bases at V and 9 bases at J, with 22 bases in the middle. The germline gives CDR1 MDHEN, CDR2 SYDVKM. The CDR3 runs to 16 residues.

The CDR3 is CASSLNANSYEQYF. The CDR3 nucleotides are TGTGCCAGCAGCTTAAACGCTAATTCCTACGAGCAGTACTTC. The chain uses TRBV7-8 and TRBJ2-7; D is ambiguous. The CDR3 is 14 residues long. Germline V gene sequence: CDR1 SGHVS, CDR2 FQNEAQ. The V and J ends lost 2 bases and 1 base respectively, with 9 bases between them.

J is TRBJ2-1 and V is TRBV11-2, with D hard to call. Germline lookup yields CDR1 SGHAT and CDR2 FQNNGV. This CDR3 region has 14 residues. Between the trimmed V and J ends, which lost 5 bases and 4 bases, there was a span of 12 bases. For the CDR3, the DNA is TGTGCCAGCAGCCCGTACAATGGTTACAATGAGCAGTTCTTC. Translation: CASSPYNGYNEQFF.

The chain has TRBV5-6 and TRBJ1-5, with 9 bases identical to TRBD1. Per germline, CDR1 SGHDT and CDR2 YYEEEE. After removal of 4 bases from V and 5 bases from J, the junction contained 13 bases not matched to a gene. CDR3 size: 17 residues. CDR3 bases: TGTGCCAGCAGCCTGACCTCCGGGACAGGGATCGATCAGCCCCAGCATTTT. Protein: CASSLTSGTGIDQPQHF.

The rearrangement joins TRBV9 to TRBJ2-7, with TRBD2 matching over 7 bases. The CDR3 length is 16 residues. Germline CDR1 SGDLS, CDR2 YYNGEE. Trimming removed 0 bases from V and 0 bases from J; junction bases left unmatched: 6. The CDR3 nucleotides read TGTGCCAGCAGCGTAGGTTTGACGGGAGGCTCCTACGAGCAGTACTTC. This codes for CASSVGLTGGSYEQYF.

The CDR3 DNA follows: TGTGCCAGCAGCTCCGGGACAGGGGTCGTGCCTAACTATGGCTACACCTTC. It codes for CASSSGTGVVPNYGYTF. This chain links TRBV28 with TRBJ1-2; 10 bases fit TRBD1. This CDR3 is built from 17 residues. The V segment lost 6 bases and the J segment 0 bases; nucleotides outside the gene matches: 10. CDR1 is MDHEN, CDR2 SYDVKM, per germline.

The chain employs TRBV10-2 and TRBJ1-3, with 11 positions matching TRBD1. From germline, CDR1 is WSHSY and CDR2 SAAADI. The CDR3 loop spans 17 amino acids. Germline trimming cut 3 bases from V and 6 bases from J; bases unmatched to any gene: 10. The CDR3 reads CASSDFGQGALSNTIYF. CDR3 nucleotide sequence: TGCGCCAGCAGTGATTTTGGACAGGGGGCCCTTTCAAACACCATATATTTT.